The clone carrying this T cell receptor beta chain was counted between two and nine times. Its specificity is unknown. The sample is drawn from a study of beta chain features in type 1 diabetes. V lost 0 bases and J lost 0; bases outside the gene matches: 5. The CDR3 runs to 18 residues. Germline lookup yields CDR1 MGHRA and CDR2 YSYEKL. Points from the study as a whole: Insertions at VDJ junctions were less frequent in type 1 diabetes patients. These patients also deleted more nucleotides at the same junctions. Compared with healthy donors, patients appeared to share more similar naive, central memory and regulatory TCRB repertoires.

Reverse transcription of all isolated RNA meant that expressed TCRB transcripts were sequenced. Assay: immunoSEQ multiplex PCR; the TCRdb copy retains only in-frame clones and omits some. The sample shows around 450,000 clones, over 10% of them seen only once. Researchers reported sorting CD4+ naive, central memory, regulatory and stem cell-like memory cells via CD45RO/CCR7/CD25/CD127/CD95/CD27. Sequenced input: naive CD4+ T cells from blood. The J gene is TRBJ2-6, the V gene TRBV4-1; 7 bases are a match to TRBD1. This sequence was found in a woman between 18 and 29 years old in good health. The CDR3, as DNA: TGCGCCAGCAGCCAAGAGGGACAGATTTTCTCTGGGGCCAACGTCCTGACTTTC. Its protein product is CASSQEGQIFSGANVLTF.